Listed here are 20 T cell receptor beta chains from one sample, sequenced in a study of T cells in Graves' hyperthyroidism and ophthalmopathy. Authors of the study amplified TCR beta CDR3 regions from RNA transcripts. TCR CDR3 regions were first amplified by RT-PCR with HTBI primers. TCRdb itself ran the multiplex PCR reads through MiXCR, one entry per CDR3 protein. Found here are a few hundred thousand distinct CDR3 sequences, about a fifth of them singletons; the top ten hold 3.7%. Sequenced input: blood. The receptors here all came from a woman aged 18-30 years with Graves' hyperthyroidism.

The genes are TRBV4-1 and TRBJ2-7; D is possibly TRBD1 (6 bases). Trimming took off 0 bases at V and 1 base at J, with 10 bases between the two ends. The CDR3 extends over 15 amino acids. CDR1 and CDR2 (germline): MGHRA, YSYEKL. CDR3 nucleotides: TGCGCCAGCAGCCAAGAGCAGGGGAGATCCTACGAGCAGTACTTC. This sequence encodes CASSQEQGRSYEQYF.

This clonotype was detected ten times or more. The rearrangement links TRBV6-2 or TRBV6-3 to TRBJ1-1, with TRBD1 as a possible D gene (6 bases). Trimming shortened V by 0 bases and J by 5 bases, and 19 bases separated the two germline ends. CDR3 length: 17 residues. Germline V gene data show CDR1 as MNHEY and CDR2 as SVGEGT. CDR3: CASSYSIGGRGNTEAFF. The CDR3 region has the DNA TGTGCCAGCAGTTACTCGATAGGGGGGCGAGGAAATACTGAAGCTTTCTTT.

In its sample, this clonotype was seen many times. The V and J genes are TRBV6-5 and TRBJ2-2; D is possibly TRBD1 (7 bases). V was cut by 2 bases and J by 7 bases, with 14 bases left in between. CDR3 size: 15 residues. Germline V CDR1 and CDR2: MNHEY, SVGAGI. The CDR3 sequence is CASSYRRGLNGELFF. The CDR3 bases are TGTGCCAGCAGTTACCGGAGGGGGCTTAACGGGGAGCTGTTTTTT.

Only a few counts were recorded for this clonotype. The V and J genes are TRBV2 and TRBJ2-5; no firm D call. This CDR3 spans 14 amino acids. The germline CDR1 and CDR2 sequences are SNHLY and FYNNEI. V was cut by 2 bases and J by 2 bases, with 9 bases left in between. CDR3 residues: CASSESRAQETQYF. CDR3 DNA: TGTGCCAGCAGTGAAAGTAGGGCTCAAGAGACCCAGTACTTC.

The J gene is TRBJ1-1, the V gene TRBV6-1; tentative D call: TRBD1 (5 bases). The germline V and J ends were trimmed by 7 bases and 5 bases, with 17 bases remaining between them. The CDR3 covers 14 residues. The germline V gene has CDR1 MNHNS and CDR2 SASEGT. The CDR3 protein is CASNIGGYNTEAFF. The CDR3 coding sequence is TGTGCCAGCAATATCGGGGGGTATAATACTGAAGCTTTCTTT.

The gene calls are TRBV27 and TRBJ1-5; no clear D. The V end was cut by 3 bases, the J end by 6 bases, with 15 bases between. The CDR3 covers 15 residues. Per the germline V gene, CDR1 is MNHEY and CDR2 is SMNVEV (reference sequence). CDR3 sequence (DNA): TGTGCCAGCAGTTTTTTCGGGAGGGCGGTTCAGCCCCAGCATTTT. It codes for CASSFFGRAVQPQHF.

This clonotype appeared many times. The chain is built from TRBV27 and TRBJ1-1, with a weak D call TRBD1 (6 bases). Trimming shortened V by 6 bases and J by 5 bases, and 22 bases separated the two germline ends. Germline lookup yields CDR1 MNHEY and CDR2 SMNVEV (reference sequence). This CDR3 comprises 16 residues. The CDR3 is CASRSQEYREETEAFF. CDR3 nucleotide sequence: TGTGCCAGCAGAAGCCAAGAATACAGGGAGGAGACTGAAGCTTTCTTT.

This clonotype has a count of ten or more. The CDR3 is CASSQDAQAFF. The CDR3, as DNA: TGTGCCAGCAGCCAAGACGCCCAAGCTTTCTTT. The chain links TRBV3-1 to TRBJ1-1; D remains ambiguous. The V end lost 0 bases, the J end lost 9 bases, and 5 bases lay between the germline ends. The CDR3 loop spans 11 amino acids. Germline CDR1 LGHDT, CDR2 YNNKEL (reference sequence). Together with reference TRBV3-1 and TRBJ1-1, the CDR3 gives the full variable domain: DTAVSQTPKYLVTQMGNDKSIKCEQNLGHDTMYWYKQDSKKFLKIMFSYNNKELIINETVPNRFSPKSPDKAHLNLHINSLELGDSAVYFCASSQDAQAFFGQGTRLTVV.

The chain couples TRBV6-1 to TRBJ1-2; no clear D gene. The ends were cut back, 1 base at V and 4 bases at J, with 4 bases in the middle. CDR1 MNHNS and CDR2 SASEGT come from the germline V gene. The length of the CDR3 is 12 residues. CDR3 DNA: TGTGCCAGCAGTGAAGTTTTCTATGGCTACACCTTC. It encodes CASSEVFYGYTF.

This clonotype has only a few counts. The rearrangement uses TRBV19 and TRBJ2-1; D possibly matches TRBD1 or TRBD2 (5 bases each). CDR1 is LNHDA, CDR2 SQIVND, per germline (reference sequence). The CDR3 contains 14 residues. V shed 8 bases and J shed 4 bases, with 15 bases lying between them. The CDR3 reads CASGWGLGYNEQFF. As DNA, the CDR3 is TGTGCCAGTGGGTGGGGGTTGGGGTACAATGAGCAGTTCTTC.

The table lists this clonotype with a few counts. The V and J genes are TRBV24-1 and TRBJ1-2; D not resolved. There are 11 residues in the CDR3. V was pared by 3 bases and J by 5 bases, with 3 bases between. CDR1 is KGHDR, CDR2 SFDVKD, per germline. This chain's CDR3 is CATSDIYGYTF. The CDR3 bases are TGTGCCACCAGTGATATTTATGGCTACACCTTC.

This clonotype was detected ten times or more. V usage is TRBV6-5 and J usage is TRBJ2-7; D uncertain. Trimming took 4 bases from V and 1 from J, leaving 23 bases between them. Looked up from germline, CDR1 is MNHEY and CDR2 is SVGAGI. This CDR3 is built from 18 residues. The CDR3 sequence is CASSFKPEFGPSSYEQYF. CDR3 DNA sequence: TGTGCCAGCAGTTTCAAACCTGAATTCGGCCCCAGTTCCTACGAGCAGTACTTC.

There are a few counts of this clonotype. The chain joins TRBV20-1 to TRBJ2-7, with 11 bases aligning to TRBD1. The CDR3 contains 13 residues. CDR1 and CDR2 from the germline V gene are DFQATT and SNEGSKA (reference sequence). The V and J ends lost 7 bases and 6 bases, in that order; junction bases with no gene match: 8. The chain's CDR3 is CSGLGQGAPEQYF. CDR3 DNA: TGCAGTGGACTAGGACAGGGGGCGCCCGAGCAGTACTTC.

The chain recombines TRBV11-2 with TRBJ2-2; 7 positions agree with TRBD1. V was pared by 4 bases and J by 6 bases, with 14 bases of the junction left unmatched. The CDR3 loop spans 17 amino acids. Looked up from germline, CDR1 is SGHAT and CDR2 is FQNNGV. CDR3 region: CASSSVMKGAYSGELFF. DNA for the CDR3: TGTGCCAGCAGCTCGGTTATGAAGGGGGCCTATTCCGGGGAGCTGTTTTTT.

This clonotype was recorded a few times. This sequence joins TRBV6-5 and TRBJ1-1; possible D gene TRBD1, 5 bases. CDR3 length equals 14 residues. V shed 2 bases and J shed 2 bases, with 9 bases lying between them. CDR1 and CDR2 from the germline V gene are MNHEY and SVGAGI. CDR3 in DNA: TGTGCCAGCAGTTACAGGGGCTCAAACACTGAAGCTTTCTTT. This sequence encodes CASSYRGSNTEAFF.

This clonotype was counted ten times or more. The V call is TRBV6-1, the J call TRBJ1-5; D not resolved. Trimming took off 9 bases at V and 2 bases at J, with 8 bases between the two ends. This CDR3 has 12 residues. Per germline, CDR1 MNHNS and CDR2 SASEGT. CDR3 sequence: CASEYGNQPQHF. In DNA form, the CDR3 reads TGTGCCAGTGAGTATGGCAATCAGCCCCAGCATTTT.

This clonotype was recorded a few times. The genes are TRBV18 and TRBJ2-7; D may match TRBD1 or TRBD2 (6 bases each). Germline-derived CDR1 and CDR2 are KGHSH and LQKENI. The CDR3 spans 17 residues. V gave up 3 bases and J gave up 3 bases, with 21 bases separating them. DNA of the CDR3: TGTGCCAGCTCACCTCAGGGGTCGGGGGCAGCCCACTACGAGCAGTACTTC. Translating gives CASSPQGSGAAHYEQYF.

This clonotype was seen many times. The chain is built from TRBV6-1 and TRBJ1-2; the match to TRBD1 covers 7 bases. The germline V gene has CDR1 MNHNS and CDR2 SASEGT. After removal of 5 bases from V and 8 bases from J, the junction contained 14 bases not matched to a gene. The CDR3 contains 15 residues. CDR3 loop: CASSPRTGQWEGYTF. For the CDR3, the DNA is TGTGCCAGCAGTCCCCGGACAGGCCAGTGGGAAGGCTACACCTTC.

This clonotype came up many times. This chain connects TRBV5-1 to TRBJ2-5; 7 bases match TRBD1. J lost 5 bases, V lost 0 bases, and 7 bases had no gene match. CDR3 length equals 15 residues. From germline, CDR1 is SGHRS and CDR2 YFSETQ. The CDR3 loop reads CASSLGQGQVETQYF. The CDR3 DNA follows: TGCGCCAGCAGCTTGGGACAGGGCCAGGTGGAGACCCAGTACTTC.

This clonotype appeared many times. V usage is TRBV18 and J usage is TRBJ1-2; TRBD1 might be the D (5 bases). V lost 3 bases to trimming and J lost 1 base, with 9 bases between them. Germline CDR1 KGHSH, CDR2 LQKENI. The length of the CDR3 is 14 residues. The CDR3 spells CASSPATDNYGYTF. The CDR3 bases are TGTGCCAGCTCACCCGCGACAGATAACTATGGCTACACCTTC. Variable domain in full (rest from reference TRBV18 and TRBJ1-2): NAGVMQNPRHLVRRRGQEARLRCSPMKGHSHVYWYRQLPEEGLKFMVYLQKENIIDESGMPKERFSAEFPKEGPSILRIQQVVRGDSAAYFCASSPATDNYGYTFGSGTRLTVV.